A single T cell receptor beta chain is shown here with its context. Its antigen remains unknown. Germline lookup yields CDR1 DFQATT and CDR2 SNEGSKA (reference sequence). The CDR3 has 19 residues. Unmatched junction bases numbered 13, after V lost 3 bases and J lost 0 bases. These data are taken from a study of post-analysis software for immune sequencing data. The TCR beta cDNA libraries carried unique molecular identifiers. TCRdb called the PCR reads again in MiXCR, with one record for every CDR3 protein. This table holds roughly 800,000 distinct CDR3 sequences, under 60% found once. Whole-study results and caveats: Comparison of patients with controls showed a handful of TRBV segments more frequent in patients, TRBV5-6, TRBV5-1 and TRBV20-1 among them. Batch-mates among the samples co-clustered strongly by F measure.

The chain links TRBV20-1 to TRBJ2-6; 8 bases match TRBD1. The specimen was blood. This receptor was taken from a girl aged 5-17 years with multiple sclerosis. The CDR3 sequence: CSARNQQDRANSGANVLTF. CDR3 DNA: TGCAGTGCTAGGAATCAACAGGACAGGGCAAACTCTGGGGCCAACGTCCTGACTTTC.